This entry describes one T cell receptor (beta chain). Its antigen is unidentified. The record originates from a study of CD8 T cells in Susac syndrome. About the study: Blood was drawn from Susac syndrome patients while they were therapy-naive, on corticosteroids, or on intravenous immunoglobulin alone.

Whole-study findings and limits: Susac syndrome CD8+ repertoires were clonally expanded, most strongly in CD8+ TEMRA cells.

In blood CD8+ and CD4+ T cells, TCR beta underwent sequencing. The V end lost 1 base, the J end lost 4 bases, and 10 bases lay between the germline ends. Germline V gene sequence: CDR1 SNHLY, CDR2 FYNNEI. The CDR3 is 15 amino acids. RNA totalling about 0.45 to 1 ug underwent reverse transcription with random hexamers. The TCR beta CDR3 was amplified by immunoSEQ multiplex PCR across 54 Vbeta, 13 Jbeta. TCRdb passed the immunoSEQ multiplex PCR reads through MiXCR, listing each CDR3 protein once. The profile shows about 83,000 distinct CDR3 sequences, around 96% of them singletons. This chain links TRBV2 with TRBJ2-2; perhaps TRBD2 as D (5 bases). The sequence was collected from a human donor with Susac syndrome. Sequencing used CD8+ T cells from PBMCs. CDR3: CASSEEVGGTGELFF. The CDR3 DNA follows: TGTGCCAGCAGTGAAGAGGTCGGAGGCACCGGGGAGCTGTTTTTT.